This TCR beta chain was sequenced in a study of early T cells in non-severe SARS-CoV-2 infection. Study overall: With bulk RNA from unsorted whole blood as input, sequencing yielded unpaired chains. General study results and limits: VDJdb-based annotation leaned toward anti-spike CD8 responses and missed private and CD4 specificities.

Individual cDNA molecules each received unique molecular identifiers attached to them. A single record per CDR3 protein comes from TCRdb applying MiXCR to the 5' RACE reads. The repertoire holds some 60,000 distinct CDR3 sequences, roughly 13% seen once, with approximately 1.4% in the top ten. This clonotype was seen a few times. Antigen unknown. V lost 2 bases, J lost 6 bases, and 13 bases lay in between. In germline, CDR1 is DFQATT, CDR2 SNEGSKA (reference sequence). There are 13 residues in the CDR3. The sample was whole blood, taken at baseline. The genes are TRBV20-1 and TRBJ1-1; D is uncertain. This clonotype was sampled from an adult who was a healthcare worker with PCR-confirmed SARS-CoV-2 infection or an uninfected control (not recorded which). CDR3 in amino acids: CSARPAPGAEAFF. CDR3 coding DNA: TGCAGTGCTAGACCCGCTCCGGGCGCTGAAGCTTTCTTT.